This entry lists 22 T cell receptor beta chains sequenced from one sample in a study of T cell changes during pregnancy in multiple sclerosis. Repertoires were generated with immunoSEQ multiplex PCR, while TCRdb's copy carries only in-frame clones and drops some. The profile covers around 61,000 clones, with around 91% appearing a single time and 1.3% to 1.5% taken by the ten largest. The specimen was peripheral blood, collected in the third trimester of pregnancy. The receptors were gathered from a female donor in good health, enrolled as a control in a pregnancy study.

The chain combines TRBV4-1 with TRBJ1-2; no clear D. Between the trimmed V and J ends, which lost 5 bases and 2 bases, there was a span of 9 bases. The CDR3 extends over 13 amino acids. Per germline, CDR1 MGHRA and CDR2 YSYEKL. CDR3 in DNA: TGCGCCAGCAGCTTCGGGAAGAACTATGGCTACACCTTC. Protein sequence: CASSFGKNYGYTF.

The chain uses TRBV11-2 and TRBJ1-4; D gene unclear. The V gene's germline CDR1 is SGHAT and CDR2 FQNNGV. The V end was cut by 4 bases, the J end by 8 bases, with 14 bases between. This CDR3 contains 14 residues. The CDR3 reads CASSSIRGREKLFF. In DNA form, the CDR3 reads TGTGCCAGCAGCTCCATCCGGGGTCGGGAAAAACTGTTTTTT.

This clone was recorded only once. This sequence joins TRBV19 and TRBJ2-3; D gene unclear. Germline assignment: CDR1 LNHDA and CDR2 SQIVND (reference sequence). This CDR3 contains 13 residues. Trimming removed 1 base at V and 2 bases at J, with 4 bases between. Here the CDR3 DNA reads TGTGCCAGTAGTATAGGCTACACAGATACGCAGTATTTT. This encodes CASSIGYTDTQYF.

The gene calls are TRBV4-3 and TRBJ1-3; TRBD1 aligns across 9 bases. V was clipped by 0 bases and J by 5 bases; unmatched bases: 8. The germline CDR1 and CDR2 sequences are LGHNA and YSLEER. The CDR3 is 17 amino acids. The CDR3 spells CASSQELGQGIRNTIYF. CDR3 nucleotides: TGCGCCAGCAGCCAAGAGCTGGGACAGGGTATTAGAAACACCATATATTTT.

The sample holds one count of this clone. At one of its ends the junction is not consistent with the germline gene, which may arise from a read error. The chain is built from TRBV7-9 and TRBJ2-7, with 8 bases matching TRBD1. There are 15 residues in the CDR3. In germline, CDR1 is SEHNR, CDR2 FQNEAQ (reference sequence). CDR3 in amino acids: CASSLAGAGGHEQYF. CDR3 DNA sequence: TGTGCCAGCAGCCTAGCAGGGGCAGGGGGCCACGAGCAGTACTTC.

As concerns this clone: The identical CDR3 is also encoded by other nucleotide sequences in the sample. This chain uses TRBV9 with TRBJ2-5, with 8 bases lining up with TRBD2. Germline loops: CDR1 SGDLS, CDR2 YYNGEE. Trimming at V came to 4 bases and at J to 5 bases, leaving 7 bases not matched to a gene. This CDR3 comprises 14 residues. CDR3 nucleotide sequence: TGTGCCAGCAGCACCAGCGGGGGCAGGGAGACCCAGTACTTC. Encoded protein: CASSTSGGRETQYF.

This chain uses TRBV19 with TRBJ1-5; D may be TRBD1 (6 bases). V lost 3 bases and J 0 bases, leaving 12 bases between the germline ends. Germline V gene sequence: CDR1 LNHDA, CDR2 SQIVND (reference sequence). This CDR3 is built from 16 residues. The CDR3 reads CASSIRDTYSNQPQHF. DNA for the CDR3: TGTGCCAGTAGTATCCGGGACACCTATAGCAATCAGCCCCAGCATTTT.

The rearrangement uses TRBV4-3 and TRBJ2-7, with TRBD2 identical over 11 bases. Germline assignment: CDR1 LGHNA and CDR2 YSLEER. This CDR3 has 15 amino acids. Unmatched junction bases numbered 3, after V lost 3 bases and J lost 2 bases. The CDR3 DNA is TGCGCCAGCAGCCAGCTAGCGGGGGGCCCCTACGAGCAGTACTTC. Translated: CASSQLAGGPYEQYF.

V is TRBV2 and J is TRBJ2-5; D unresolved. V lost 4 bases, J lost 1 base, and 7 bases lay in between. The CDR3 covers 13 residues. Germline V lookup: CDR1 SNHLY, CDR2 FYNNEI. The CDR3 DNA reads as TGTGCCAGCAGTGTAAATCTCCAAGAGACCCAGTACTTC. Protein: CASSVNLQETQYF.

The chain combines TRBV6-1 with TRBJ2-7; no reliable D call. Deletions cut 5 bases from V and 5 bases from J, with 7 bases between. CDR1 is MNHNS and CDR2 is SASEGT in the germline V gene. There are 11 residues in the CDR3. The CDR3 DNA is TGTGCCAGCAGTCTGTCTAACGAGCAGTACTTC. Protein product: CASSLSNEQYF.

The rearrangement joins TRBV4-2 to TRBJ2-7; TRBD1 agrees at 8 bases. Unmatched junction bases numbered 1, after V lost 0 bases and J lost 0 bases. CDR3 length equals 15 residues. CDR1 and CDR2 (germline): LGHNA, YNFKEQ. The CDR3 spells CASSQDRGPSYEQYF. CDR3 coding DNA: TGTGCCAGCAGCCAAGACAGGGGGCCCTCCTACGAGCAGTACTTC.

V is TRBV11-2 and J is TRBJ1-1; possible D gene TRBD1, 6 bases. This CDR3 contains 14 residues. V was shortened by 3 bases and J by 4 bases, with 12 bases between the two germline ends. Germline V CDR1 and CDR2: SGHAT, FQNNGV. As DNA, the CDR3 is TGTGCCAGCAGCTTCTCAGGGGATGGCACTGAAGCTTTCTTT. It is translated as CASSFSGDGTEAFF. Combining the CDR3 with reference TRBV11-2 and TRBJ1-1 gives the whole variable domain EAGVAQSPRYKIIEKRQSVAFWCNPISGHATLYWYQQILGQGPKLLIQFQNNGVVDDSQLPKDRFSAERLKGVDSTLKIQPAKLEDSAVYLCASSFSGDGTEAFFGQGTRLTVV.

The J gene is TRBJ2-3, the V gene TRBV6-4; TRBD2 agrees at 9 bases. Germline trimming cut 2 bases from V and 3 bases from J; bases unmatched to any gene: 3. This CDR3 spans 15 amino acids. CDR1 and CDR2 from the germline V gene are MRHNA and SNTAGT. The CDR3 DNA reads TGTGCCAGCAGTGACCTAGCGGGGCGGACAGATACGCAGTATTTT. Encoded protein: CASSDLAGRTDTQYF.

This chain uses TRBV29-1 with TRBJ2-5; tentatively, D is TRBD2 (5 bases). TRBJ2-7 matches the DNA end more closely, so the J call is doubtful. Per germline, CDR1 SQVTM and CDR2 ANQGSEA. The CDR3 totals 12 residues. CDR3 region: CSVGGEPYEQYF. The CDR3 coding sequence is TGCAGCGTTGGTGGGGAGCCTTACGAGCAGTACTTC.

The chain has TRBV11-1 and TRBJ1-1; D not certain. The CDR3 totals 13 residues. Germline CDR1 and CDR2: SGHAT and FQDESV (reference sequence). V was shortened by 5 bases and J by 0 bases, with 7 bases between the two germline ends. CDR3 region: CASSLQVNTEAFF. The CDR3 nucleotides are TGTGCCAGCAGCCTGCAGGTGAACACTGAAGCTTTCTTT.

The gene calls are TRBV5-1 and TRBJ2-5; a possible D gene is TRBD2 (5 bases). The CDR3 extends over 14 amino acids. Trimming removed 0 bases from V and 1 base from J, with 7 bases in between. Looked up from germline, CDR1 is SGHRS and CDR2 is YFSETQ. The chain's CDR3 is CASSLGEPQETQYF. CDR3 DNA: TGCGCCAGCAGCTTGGGGGAGCCCCAAGAGACCCAGTACTTC. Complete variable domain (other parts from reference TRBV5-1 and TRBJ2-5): KAGVTQTPRYLIKTRGQQVTLSCSPISGHRSVSWYQQTPGQGLQFLFEYFSETQRNKGNFPGRFSGRQFSNSRSEMNVSTLELGDSALYLCASSLGEPQETQYFGPGTRLLVL.

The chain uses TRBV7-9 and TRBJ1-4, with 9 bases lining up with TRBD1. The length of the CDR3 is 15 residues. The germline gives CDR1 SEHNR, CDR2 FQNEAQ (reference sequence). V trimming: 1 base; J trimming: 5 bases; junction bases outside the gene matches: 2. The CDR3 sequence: CASSLGDRDNEKLFF. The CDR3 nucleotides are TGTGCCAGCAGCTTAGGGGACAGGGACAATGAAAAACTGTTTTTT.

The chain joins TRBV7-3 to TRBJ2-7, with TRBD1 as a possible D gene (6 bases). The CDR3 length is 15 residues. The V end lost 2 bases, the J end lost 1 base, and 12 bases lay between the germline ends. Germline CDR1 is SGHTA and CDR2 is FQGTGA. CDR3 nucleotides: TGTGCCAGCAGCTTATCTGGACAGTTATCCTACGAGCAGTACTTC. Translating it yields CASSLSGQLSYEQYF. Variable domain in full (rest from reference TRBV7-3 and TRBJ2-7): GAGVSQTPSNKVTEKGKYVELRCDPISGHTALYWYRQSLGQGPEFLIYFQGTGAADDSGLPNDRFFAVRPEGSVSTLKIQRTERGDSAVYLCASSLSGQLSYEQYFGPGTRLTVT.

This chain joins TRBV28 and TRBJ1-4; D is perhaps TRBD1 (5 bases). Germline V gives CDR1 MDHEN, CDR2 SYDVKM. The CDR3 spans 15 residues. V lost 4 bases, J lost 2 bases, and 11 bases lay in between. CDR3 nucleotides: TGTGCCAGCAGTTCCCAGGGTGGGACTAATGAAAAACTGTTTTTT. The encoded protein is CASSSQGGTNEKLFF. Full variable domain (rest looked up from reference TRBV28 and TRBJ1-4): DVKVTQSSRYLVKRTGEKVFLECVQDMDHENMFWYRQDPGLGLRLIYFSYDVKMKEKGDIPEGYSVSREKKERFSLILESASTNQTSMYLCASSSQGGTNEKLFFGSGTQLSVL.

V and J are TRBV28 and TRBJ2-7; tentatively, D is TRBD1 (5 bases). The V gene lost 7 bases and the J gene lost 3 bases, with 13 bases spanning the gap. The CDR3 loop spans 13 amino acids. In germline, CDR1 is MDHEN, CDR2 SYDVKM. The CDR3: CASNLVDSYEQYF. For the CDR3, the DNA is TGTGCCAGCAACCTCGTCGACAGCTACGAGCAGTACTTC.

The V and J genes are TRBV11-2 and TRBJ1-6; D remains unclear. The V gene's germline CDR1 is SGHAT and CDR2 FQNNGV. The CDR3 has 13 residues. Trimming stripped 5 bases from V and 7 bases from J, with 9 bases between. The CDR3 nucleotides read TGTGCCAGCAGCCGGGAGAGGAATTCACCCCTCCACTTT. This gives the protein CASSRERNSPLHF.

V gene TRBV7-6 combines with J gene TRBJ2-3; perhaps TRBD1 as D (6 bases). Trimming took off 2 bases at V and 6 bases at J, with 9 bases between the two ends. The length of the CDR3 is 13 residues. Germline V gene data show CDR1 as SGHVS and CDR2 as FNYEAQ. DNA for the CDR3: TGTGCCAGCAGCTTATACAGGGACGATACGCAGTATTTT. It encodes CASSLYRDDTQYF.